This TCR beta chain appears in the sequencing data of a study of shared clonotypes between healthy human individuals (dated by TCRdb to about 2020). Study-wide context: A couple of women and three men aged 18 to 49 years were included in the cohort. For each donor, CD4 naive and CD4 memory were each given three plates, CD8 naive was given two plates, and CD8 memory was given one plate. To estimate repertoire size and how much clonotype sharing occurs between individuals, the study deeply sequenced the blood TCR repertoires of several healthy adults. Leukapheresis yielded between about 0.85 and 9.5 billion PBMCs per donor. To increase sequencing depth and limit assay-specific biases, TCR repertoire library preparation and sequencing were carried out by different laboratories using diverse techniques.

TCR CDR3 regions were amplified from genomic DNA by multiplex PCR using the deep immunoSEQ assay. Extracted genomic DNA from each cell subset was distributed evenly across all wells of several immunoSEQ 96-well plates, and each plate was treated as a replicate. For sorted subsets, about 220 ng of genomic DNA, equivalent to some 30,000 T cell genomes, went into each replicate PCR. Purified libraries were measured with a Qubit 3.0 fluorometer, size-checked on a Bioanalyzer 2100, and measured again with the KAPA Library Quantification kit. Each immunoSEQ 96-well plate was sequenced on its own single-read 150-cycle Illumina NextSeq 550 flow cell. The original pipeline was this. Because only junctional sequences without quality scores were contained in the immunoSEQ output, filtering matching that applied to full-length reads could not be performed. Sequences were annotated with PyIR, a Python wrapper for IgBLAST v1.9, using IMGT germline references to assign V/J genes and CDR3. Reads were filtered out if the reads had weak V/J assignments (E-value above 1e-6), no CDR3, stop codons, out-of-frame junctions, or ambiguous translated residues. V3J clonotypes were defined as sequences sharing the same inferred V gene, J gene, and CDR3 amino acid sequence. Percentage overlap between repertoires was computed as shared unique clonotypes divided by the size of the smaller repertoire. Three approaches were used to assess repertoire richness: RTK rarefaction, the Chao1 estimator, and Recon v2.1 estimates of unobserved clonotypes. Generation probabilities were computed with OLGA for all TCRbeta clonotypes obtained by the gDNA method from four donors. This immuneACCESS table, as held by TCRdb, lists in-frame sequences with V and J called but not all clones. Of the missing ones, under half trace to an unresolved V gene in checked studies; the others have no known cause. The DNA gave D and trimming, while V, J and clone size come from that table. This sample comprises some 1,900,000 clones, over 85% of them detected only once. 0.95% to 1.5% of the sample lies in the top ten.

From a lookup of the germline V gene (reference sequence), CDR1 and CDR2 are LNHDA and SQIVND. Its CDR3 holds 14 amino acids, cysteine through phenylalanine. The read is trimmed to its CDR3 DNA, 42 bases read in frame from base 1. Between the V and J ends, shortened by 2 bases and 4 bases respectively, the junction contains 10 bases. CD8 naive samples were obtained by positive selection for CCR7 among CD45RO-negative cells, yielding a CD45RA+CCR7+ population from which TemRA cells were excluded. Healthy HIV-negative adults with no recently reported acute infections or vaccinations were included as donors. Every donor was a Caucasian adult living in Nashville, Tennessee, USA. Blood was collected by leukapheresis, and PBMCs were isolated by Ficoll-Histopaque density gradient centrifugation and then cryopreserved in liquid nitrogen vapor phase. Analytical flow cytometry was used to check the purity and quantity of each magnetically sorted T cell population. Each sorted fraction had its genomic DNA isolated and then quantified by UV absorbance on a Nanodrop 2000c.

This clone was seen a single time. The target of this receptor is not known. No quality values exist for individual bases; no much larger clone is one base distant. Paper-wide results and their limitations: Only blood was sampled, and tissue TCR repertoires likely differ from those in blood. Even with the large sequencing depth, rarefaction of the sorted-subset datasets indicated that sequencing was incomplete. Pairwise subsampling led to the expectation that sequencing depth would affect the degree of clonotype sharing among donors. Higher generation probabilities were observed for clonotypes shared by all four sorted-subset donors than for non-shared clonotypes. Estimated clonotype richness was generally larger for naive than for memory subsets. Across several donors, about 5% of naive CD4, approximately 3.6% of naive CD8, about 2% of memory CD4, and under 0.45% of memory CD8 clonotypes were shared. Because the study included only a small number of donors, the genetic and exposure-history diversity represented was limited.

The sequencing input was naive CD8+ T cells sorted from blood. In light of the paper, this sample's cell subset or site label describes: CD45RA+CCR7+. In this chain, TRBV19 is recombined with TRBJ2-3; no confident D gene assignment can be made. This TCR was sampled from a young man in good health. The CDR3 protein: CASSILLVSDTQYF. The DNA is TGTGCCAGTAGTATACTCCTAGTATCAGATACGCAGTATTTT.